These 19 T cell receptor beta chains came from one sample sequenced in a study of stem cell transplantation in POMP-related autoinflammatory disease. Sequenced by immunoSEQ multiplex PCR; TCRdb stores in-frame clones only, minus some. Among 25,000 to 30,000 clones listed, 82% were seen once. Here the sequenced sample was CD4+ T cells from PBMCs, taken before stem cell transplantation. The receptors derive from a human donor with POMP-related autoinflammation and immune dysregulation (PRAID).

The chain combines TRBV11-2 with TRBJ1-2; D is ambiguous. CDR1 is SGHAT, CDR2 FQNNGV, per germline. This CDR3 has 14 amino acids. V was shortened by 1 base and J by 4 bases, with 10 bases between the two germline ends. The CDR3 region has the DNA TGTGCCAGCAGCTTAGCACGAGACTTCTATGGCTACACCTTC. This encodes CASSLARDFYGYTF. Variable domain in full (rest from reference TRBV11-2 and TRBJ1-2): EAGVAQSPRYKIIEKRQSVAFWCNPISGHATLYWYQQILGQGPKLLIQFQNNGVVDDSQLPKDRFSAERLKGVDSTLKIQPAKLEDSAVYLCASSLARDFYGYTFGSGTRLTVV.

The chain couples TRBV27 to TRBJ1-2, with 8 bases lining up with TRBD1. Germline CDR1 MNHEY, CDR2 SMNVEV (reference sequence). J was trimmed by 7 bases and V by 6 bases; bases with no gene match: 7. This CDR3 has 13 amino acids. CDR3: CASRRDRSPGYTF. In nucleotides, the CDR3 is TGTGCCAGCAGAAGGGACAGGTCCCCTGGCTACACCTTC.

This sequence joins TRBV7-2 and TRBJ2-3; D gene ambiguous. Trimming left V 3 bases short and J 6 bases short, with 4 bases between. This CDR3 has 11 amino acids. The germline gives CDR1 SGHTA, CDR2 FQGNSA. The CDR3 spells CASSLVDTQYF. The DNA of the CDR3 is TGTGCCAGCAGCTTGGTGGATACGCAGTATTTT. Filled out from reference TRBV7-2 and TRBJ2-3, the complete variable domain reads GAGVSQSPSNKVTEKGKDVELRCDPISGHTALYWYRQSLGQGLEFLIYFQGNSAPDKSGLPSDRFSAERTGGSVSTLTIQRTQQEDSAVYLCASSLVDTQYFGPGTRLTVL.

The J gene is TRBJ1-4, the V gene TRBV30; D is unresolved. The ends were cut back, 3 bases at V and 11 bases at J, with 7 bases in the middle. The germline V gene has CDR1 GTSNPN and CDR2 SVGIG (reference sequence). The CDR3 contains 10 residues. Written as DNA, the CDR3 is TGTGCCTGGAGAGGGAAGAAACTGTTTTTT. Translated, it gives CAWRGKKLFF.

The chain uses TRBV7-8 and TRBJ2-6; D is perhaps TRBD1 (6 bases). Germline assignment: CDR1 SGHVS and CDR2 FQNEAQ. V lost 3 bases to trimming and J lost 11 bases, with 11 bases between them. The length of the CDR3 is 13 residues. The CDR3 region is CASSFNRDDVLTF. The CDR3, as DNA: TGTGCCAGCAGCTTTAACAGGGACGACGTCCTGACTTTC.

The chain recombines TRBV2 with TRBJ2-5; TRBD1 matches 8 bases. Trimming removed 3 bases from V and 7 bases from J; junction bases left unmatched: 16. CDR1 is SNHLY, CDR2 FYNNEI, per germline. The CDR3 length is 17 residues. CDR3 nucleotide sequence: TGTGCCAGCAGTGATCACGCGCCGGCCAGGGGGCGACGGACCCAGTACTTC. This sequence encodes CASSDHAPARGRRTQYF. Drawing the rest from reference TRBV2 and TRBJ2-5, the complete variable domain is EPEVTQTPSHQVTQMGQEVILRCVPISNHLYFYWYRQILGQKVEFLVSFYNNEISEKSEIFDDQFSVERPDGSNFTLKIRSTKLEDSAMYFCASSDHAPARGRRTQYFGPGTRLLVL.

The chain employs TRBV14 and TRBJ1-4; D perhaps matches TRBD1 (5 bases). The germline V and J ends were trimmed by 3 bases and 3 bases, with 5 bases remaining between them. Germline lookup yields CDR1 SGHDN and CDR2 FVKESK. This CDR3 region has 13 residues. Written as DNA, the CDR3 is TGTGCCAGCAGCCAGGGGGCTAATGAAAAACTGTTTTTT. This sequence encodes CASSQGANEKLFF.

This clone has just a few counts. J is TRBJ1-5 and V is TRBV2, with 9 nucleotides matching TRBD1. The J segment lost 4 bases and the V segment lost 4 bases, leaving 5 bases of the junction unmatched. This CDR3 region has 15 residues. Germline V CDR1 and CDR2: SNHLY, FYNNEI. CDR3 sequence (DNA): TGTGCCAGCAGTGCTTGGGGACAGGGAAATCAGCCCCAGCATTTT. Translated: CASSAWGQGNQPQHF.

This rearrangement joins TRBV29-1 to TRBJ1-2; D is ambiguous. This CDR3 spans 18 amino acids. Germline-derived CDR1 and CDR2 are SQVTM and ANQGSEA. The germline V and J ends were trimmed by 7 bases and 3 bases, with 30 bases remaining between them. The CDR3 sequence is CSASVLGQARRPHYGYTF. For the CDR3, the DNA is TGCAGCGCTTCCGTTTTGGGCCAGGCAAGACGTCCGCACTATGGCTACACCTTC.

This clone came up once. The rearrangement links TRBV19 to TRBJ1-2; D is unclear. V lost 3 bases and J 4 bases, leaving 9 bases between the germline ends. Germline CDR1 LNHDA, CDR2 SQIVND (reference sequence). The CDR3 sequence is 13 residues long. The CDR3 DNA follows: TGTGCCAGTAGTATCGGGGAAGGCTATGGCTACACCTTC. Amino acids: CASSIGEGYGYTF.

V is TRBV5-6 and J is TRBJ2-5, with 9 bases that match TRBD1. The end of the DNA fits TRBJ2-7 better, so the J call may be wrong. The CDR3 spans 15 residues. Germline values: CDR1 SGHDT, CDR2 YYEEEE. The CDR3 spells CASSLKGQGWNEQYF. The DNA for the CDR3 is TGTGCCAGCAGCTTGAAGGGACAGGGCTGGAACGAGCAGTACTTC.

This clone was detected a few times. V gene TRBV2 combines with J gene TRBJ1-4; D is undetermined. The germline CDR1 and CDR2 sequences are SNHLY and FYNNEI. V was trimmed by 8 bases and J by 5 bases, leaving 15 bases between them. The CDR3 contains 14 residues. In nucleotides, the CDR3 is TGTGCCAGCCACGCGGCCAGGTGGAATGAAAAACTGTTTTTT. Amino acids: CASHAARWNEKLFF.

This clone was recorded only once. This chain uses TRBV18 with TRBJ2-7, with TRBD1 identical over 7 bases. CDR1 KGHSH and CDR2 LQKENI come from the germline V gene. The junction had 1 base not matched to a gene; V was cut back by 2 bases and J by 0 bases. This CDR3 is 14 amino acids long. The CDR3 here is CASSPRQGSYEQYF. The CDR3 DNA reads TGTGCCAGCTCACCAAGACAGGGCTCCTACGAGCAGTACTTC.

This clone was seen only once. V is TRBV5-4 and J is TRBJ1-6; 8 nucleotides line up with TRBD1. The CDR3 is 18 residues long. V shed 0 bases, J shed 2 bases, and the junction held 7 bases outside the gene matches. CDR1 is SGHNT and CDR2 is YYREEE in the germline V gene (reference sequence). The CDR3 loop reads CASSLGSTQGAYNSPLHF. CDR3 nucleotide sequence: TGTGCCAGCAGCTTGGGGTCCACACAGGGGGCCTATAATTCACCCCTCCACTTT.

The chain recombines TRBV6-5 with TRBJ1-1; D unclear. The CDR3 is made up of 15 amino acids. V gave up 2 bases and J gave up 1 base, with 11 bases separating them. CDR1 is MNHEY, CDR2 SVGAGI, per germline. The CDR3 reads CASSYTLQGNTEAFF. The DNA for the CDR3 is TGTGCCAGCAGTTACACCTTACAAGGGAACACTGAAGCTTTCTTT.

CDR3 in DNA: TGCGCCAGCAGCCCGACAGGGTCCAAAAACATTCAGTACTTC. Its protein product is CASSPTGSKNIQYF. The chain recombines TRBV5-1 with TRBJ2-4, with TRBD1 matching 7 bases. The CDR3 is 14 residues long. The V and J ends lost 4 bases and 2 bases, in that order; junction bases with no gene match: 3. Germline loops: CDR1 SGHRS, CDR2 YFSETQ.

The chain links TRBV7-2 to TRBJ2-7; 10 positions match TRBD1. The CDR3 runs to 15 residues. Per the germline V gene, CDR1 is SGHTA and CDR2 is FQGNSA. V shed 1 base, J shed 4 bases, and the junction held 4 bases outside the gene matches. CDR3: CASSLGGGQGYEQYF. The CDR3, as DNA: TGTGCCAGCAGCTTAGGCGGGGGACAGGGGTACGAGCAGTACTTC. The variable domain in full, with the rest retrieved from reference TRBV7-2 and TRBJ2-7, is GAGVSQSPSNKVTEKGKDVELRCDPISGHTALYWYRQSLGQGLEFLIYFQGNSAPDKSGLPSDRFSAERTGGSVSTLTIQRTQQEDSAVYLCASSLGGGQGYEQYFGPGTRLTVT.

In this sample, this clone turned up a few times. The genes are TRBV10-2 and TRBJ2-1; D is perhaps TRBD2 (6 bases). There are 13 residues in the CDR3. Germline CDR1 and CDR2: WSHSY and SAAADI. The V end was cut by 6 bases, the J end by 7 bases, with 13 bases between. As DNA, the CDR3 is TGCGCCAGCAGCGGGGCGGGACTGAATGAGCAGTTCTTC. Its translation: CASSGAGLNEQFF.

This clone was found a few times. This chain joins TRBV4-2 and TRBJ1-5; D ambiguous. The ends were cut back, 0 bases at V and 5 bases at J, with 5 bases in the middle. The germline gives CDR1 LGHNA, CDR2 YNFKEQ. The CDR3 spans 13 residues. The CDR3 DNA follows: TGTGCCAGCAGCCAAGATCGAGATCAGCCCCAGCATTTT. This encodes CASSQDRDQPQHF.